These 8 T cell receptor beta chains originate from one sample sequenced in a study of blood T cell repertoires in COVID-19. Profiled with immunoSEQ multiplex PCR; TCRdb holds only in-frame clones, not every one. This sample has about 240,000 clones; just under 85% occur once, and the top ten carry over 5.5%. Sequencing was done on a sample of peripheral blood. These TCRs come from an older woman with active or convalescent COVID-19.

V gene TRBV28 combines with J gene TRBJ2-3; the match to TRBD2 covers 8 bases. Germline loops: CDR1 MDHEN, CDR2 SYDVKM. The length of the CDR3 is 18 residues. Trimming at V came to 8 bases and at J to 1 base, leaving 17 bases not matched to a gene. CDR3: CASSGDTGRAMGTDTQYF. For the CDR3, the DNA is TGTGCCAGCTCCGGGGATACCGGGAGGGCCATGGGCACAGATACGCAGTATTTT.

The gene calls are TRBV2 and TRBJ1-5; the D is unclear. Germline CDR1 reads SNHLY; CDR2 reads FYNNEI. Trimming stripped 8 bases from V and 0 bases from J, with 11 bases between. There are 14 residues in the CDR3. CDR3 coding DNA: TGTGCCAGCCCTGGCGGGGATAGCAATCAGCCCCAGCATTTT. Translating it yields CASPGGDSNQPQHF.

Here the CDR3 DNA reads TGCGCCAGCAGCCAAGATTACGGACTAGTGGATACGCAGTATTTT. It encodes CASSQDYGLVDTQYF. The chain employs TRBV4-1 and TRBJ2-3; 7 bases are a match to TRBD2. The CDR3 covers 15 residues. Trimming at V came to 0 bases and at J to 6 bases, leaving 6 bases not matched to a gene. CDR1 and CDR2 (germline): MGHRA, YSYEKL.

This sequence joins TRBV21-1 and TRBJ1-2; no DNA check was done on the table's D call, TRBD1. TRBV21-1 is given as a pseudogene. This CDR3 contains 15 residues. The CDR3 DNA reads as TGTGCCAGCAGCACCCCACAGGGGGCGAACTATGGCTACACCTTC. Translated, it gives CASSTPQGANYGYTF.

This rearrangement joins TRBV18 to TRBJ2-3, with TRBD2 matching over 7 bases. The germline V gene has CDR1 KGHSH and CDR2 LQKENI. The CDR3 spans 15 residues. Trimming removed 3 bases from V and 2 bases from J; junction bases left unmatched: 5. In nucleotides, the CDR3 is TGTGCCAGCTCACCTACGGGACTACACACAGATACGCAGTATTTT. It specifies CASSPTGLHTDTQYF.

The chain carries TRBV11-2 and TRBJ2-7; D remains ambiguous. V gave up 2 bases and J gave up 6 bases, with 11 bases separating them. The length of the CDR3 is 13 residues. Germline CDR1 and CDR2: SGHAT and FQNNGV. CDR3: CASSLPSKAEQYV. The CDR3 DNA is TGTGCCAGCAGCTTACCCTCCAAAGCCGAGCAGTACGTC.

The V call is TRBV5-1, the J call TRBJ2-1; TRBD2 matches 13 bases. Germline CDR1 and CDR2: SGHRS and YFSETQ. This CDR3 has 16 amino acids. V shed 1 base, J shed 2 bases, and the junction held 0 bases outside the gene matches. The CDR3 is CASSLTSGGAYNEQFF. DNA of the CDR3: TGCGCCAGCAGCTTGACTAGCGGGGGGGCCTACAATGAGCAGTTCTTC.

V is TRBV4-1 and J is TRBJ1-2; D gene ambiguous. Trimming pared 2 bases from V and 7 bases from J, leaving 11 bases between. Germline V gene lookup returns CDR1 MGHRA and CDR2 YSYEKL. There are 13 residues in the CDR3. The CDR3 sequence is CASSQRGSGGYTF. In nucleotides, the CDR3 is TGCGCCAGCAGCCAAAGAGGGTCGGGTGGCTACACCTTC.